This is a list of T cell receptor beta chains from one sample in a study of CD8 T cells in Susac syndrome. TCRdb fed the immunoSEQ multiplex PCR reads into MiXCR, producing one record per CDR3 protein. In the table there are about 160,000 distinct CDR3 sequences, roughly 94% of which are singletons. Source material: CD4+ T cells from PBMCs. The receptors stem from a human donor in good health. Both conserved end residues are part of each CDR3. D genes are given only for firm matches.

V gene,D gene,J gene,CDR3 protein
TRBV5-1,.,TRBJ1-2,CASSATTSNYGYTF
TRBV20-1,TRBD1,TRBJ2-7,CSAAGTGGYEQYF
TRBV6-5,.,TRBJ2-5,CASSSPGRRGETQYF
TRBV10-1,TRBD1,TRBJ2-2,CASGDRVETGELFF
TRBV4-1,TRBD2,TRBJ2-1,CASSQAGGRNEQFF
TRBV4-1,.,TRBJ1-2,CASSHSFGGPYGYTF
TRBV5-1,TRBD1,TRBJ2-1,CASSLTGVRGNEQFF
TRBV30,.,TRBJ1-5,CAADTGDQPQHF
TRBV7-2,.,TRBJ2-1,CASRQAMVGEQFF
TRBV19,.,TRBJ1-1,CASSIRDRAFF
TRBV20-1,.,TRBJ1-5,CSASRGDSKPQHF
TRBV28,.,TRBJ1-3,CASSPRDGGGNTIYF
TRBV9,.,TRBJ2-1,CASSVSPRGDNEQFF
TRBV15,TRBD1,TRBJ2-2,CATSRDFGGDRGGELFF
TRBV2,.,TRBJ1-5,CASSGGNAGQPQHF
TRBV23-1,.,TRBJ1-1,CASTTGRYTEAFF
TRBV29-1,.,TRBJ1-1,CSAAGQLNTEAFF
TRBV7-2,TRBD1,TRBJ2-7,CASSTRQGYEQYF
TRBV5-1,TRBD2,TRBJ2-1,CASSLVSGGRRSVYNEQFF
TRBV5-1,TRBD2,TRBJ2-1,CASSLLASGAYNEQFF
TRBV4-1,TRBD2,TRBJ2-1,CASSHASGGGHEQFF
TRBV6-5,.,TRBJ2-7,CASSYPPAGIHEQYF